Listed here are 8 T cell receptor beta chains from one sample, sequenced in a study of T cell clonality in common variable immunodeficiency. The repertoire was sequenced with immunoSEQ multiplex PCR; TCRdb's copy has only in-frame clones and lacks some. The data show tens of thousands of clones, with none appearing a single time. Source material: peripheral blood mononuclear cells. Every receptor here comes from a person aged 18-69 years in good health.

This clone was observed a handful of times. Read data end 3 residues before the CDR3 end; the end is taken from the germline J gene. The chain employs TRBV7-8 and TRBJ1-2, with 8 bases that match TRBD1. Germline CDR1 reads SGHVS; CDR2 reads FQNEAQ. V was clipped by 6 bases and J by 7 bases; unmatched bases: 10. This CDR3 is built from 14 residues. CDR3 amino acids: CASRAGTGLGGYTF. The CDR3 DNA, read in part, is TGTGCCAGCAGAGCCGGGACAGGTTTGGGTGGC.

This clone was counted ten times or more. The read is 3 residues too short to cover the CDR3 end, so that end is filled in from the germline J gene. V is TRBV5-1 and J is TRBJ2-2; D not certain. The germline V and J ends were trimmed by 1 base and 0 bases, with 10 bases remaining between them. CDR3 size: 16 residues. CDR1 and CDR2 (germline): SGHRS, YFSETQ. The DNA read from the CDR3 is TGCGCCAGCAGCTTGCCCCGTGTCGCGAACACCGGGGAG. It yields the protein CASSLPRVANTGE. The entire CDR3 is CASSLPRVANTGELFF.

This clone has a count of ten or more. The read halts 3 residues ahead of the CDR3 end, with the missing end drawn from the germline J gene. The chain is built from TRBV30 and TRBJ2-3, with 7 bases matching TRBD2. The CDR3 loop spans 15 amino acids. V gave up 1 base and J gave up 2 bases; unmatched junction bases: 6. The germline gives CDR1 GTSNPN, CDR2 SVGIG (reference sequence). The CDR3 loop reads CAWSGLAVATDTQYF. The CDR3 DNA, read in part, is TGTGCCTGGAGTGGGCTAGCGGTAGCCACAGATACG. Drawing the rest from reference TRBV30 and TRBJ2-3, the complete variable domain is SQTIHQWPATLVQPVGSPLSLECTVEGTSNPNLYWYRQAAGRGLQLLFYSVGIGQISSEVPQNLSASRPQDRQFILSSKKLLLSDSGFYLCAWSGLAVATDTQYFGPGTRLTVL.

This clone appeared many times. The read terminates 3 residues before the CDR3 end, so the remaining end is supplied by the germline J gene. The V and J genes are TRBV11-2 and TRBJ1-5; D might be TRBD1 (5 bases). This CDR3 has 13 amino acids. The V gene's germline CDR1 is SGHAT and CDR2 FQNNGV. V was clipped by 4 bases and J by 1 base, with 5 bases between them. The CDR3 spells CASSSGSNQPQHF. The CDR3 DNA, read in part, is TGTGCCAGCAGCTCAGGGAGCAATCAGCCC.

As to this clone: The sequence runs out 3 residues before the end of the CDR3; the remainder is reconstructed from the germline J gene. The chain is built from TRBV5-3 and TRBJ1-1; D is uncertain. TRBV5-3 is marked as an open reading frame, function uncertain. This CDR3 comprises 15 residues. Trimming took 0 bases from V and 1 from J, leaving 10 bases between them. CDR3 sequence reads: CARSLVRLSNTEAFF. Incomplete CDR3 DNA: TGTGCCAGAAGCTTGGTTAGACTCTCGAACACTGAA.

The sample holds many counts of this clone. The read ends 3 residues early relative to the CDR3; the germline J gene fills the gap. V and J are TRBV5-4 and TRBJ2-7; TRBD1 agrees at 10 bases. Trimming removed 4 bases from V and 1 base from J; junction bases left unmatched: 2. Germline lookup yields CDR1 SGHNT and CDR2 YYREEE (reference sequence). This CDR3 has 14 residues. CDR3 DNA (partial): TGTGCCAGCAGCGGGACAGGGGCGTCCTACGAG. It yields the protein CASSGTGASYE. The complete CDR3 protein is CASSGTGASYEQYF.

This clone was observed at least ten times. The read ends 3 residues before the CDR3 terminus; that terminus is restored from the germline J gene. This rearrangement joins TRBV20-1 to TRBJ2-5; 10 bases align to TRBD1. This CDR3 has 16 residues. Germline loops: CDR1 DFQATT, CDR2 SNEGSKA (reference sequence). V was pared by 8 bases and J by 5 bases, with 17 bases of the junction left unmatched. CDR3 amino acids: CSPQGYRQGAPETQYF. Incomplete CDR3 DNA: TGCAGTCCCCAGGGATATAGACAGGGGGCACCGGAGACC.

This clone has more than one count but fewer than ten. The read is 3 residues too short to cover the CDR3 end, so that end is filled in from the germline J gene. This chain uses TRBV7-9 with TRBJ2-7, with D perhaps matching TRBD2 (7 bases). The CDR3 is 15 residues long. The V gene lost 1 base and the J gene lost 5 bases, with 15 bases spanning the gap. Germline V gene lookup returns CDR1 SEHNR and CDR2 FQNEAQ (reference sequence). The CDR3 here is CASSLGGGGTDEQYF. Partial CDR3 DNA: TGTGCCAGCAGCTTAGGCGGCGGGGGCACGGACGAG. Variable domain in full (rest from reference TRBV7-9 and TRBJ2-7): DTGVSQNPRHKITKRGQNVTFRCDPISEHNRLYWYRQTLGQGPEFLTYFQNEAQLEKSRLLSDRFSAERPKGSFSTLEIQRTEQGDSAMYLCASSLGGGGTDEQYFGPGTRLTVT.